The source of this T cell receptor (beta chain) is a study of vaccination effects on CD4 cells after COVID-19. With V trimmed by 5 bases and J by 6 bases, 4 bases remained unmatched. CDR3 length equals 14 residues. The germline CDR1 and CDR2 sequences are KGHSH and LQKENI. A remark on this clone: Its antigen is undetermined.

Here immunoSEQ multiplex PCR was the method, and the copy in TCRdb shows in-frame clones only, minus some. Altogether approximately 28,000 clones are present, about 84% being singletons, with the ten largest covering roughly 16%. Sequencing in the ViraFEST assay came after antigen-specific CD4+ T cells had been expanded with viral peptide pools, which were used to stimulate PBMC. When about ten days of culture had elapsed, CD4+ T cells were isolated. Documented for the person is a PCR-confirmed SARS-CoV-2 infection occurring between March and December 2020. Two million PBMC per well received about 10 IU/ml IL-2 and roughly 10 ug/ml peptides in culture. IL-2 medium was substituted for half the medium on days 3 and 7.

Sample: CD4+ T cells from PBMCs cultured with HCoV-NL63 spike peptides, taken before COVID-19 vaccination. The sequence was collected from a human donor who had a prior SARS-CoV-2 infection. The chain couples TRBV18 to TRBJ1-5; 10 nucleotides match TRBD1. The CDR3 here is CASSSGTGVQPQHF. In DNA form, the CDR3 reads TGTGCCAGCTCATCCGGGACAGGGGTTCAGCCCCAGCATTTT.